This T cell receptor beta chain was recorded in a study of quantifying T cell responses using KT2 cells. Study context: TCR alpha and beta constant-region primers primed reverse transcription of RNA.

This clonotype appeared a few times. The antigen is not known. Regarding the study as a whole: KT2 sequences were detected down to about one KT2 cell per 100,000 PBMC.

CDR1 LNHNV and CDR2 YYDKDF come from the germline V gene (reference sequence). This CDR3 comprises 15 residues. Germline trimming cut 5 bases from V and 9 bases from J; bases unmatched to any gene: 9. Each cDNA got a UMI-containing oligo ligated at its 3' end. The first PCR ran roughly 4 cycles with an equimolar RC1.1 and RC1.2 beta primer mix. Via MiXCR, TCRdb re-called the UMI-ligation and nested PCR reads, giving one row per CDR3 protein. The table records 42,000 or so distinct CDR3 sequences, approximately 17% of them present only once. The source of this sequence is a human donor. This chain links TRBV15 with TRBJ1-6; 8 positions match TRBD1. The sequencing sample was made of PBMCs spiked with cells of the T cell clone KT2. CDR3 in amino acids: CATSLPRQGTSPLHF. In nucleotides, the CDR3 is TGTGCCACCAGCCTTCCTCGACAGGGGACTTCACCCCTCCACTTT.